Following are 3 T cell receptor beta chains from one sample sequenced in a study of regulatory T cells in long-lasting Graves disease. Assembly of TCR beta libraries relied on iRepertoire HTBI primers together with Arm-PCR of CDR3 regions. TCRdb independently ran MiXCR on the multiplex PCR reads; one entry per CDR3 protein. The sample includes around 460,000 distinct CDR3 sequences, roughly a fifth seen only once; the top ten take roughly 7.1%. Indicated time point: persistent/refractory GD, antithyroid drugs over 5 years with positive TRAb. PBMCs provided the RNA from which the TCR library was made. The sequences come from peripheral blood mononuclear cells (PBMCs), collected when the disease was refractory, from a patient treated with antithyroid drugs. The source of these receptors is a female donor with Graves disease.

Many counts were recorded for this clonotype. This chain joins TRBV7-2 and TRBJ1-2; D unresolved. Looked up from germline, CDR1 is SGHTA and CDR2 is FQGNSA. This CDR3 comprises 17 residues. With 5 bases removed from V and 0 bases from J, the gap between germline ends came to 19 bases. The chain's CDR3 is CASSPRTATVSNYGYTF. CDR3 nucleotides: TGTGCCAGCAGCCCGAGGACGGCTACGGTATCTAACTATGGCTACACCTTC.

A few counts support this clonotype. The rearrangement joins TRBV7-2 to TRBJ1-2, with D possibly matching TRBD1 (6 bases). CDR1 is SGHTA, CDR2 FQGNSA, per germline. The ends were cut back, 3 bases at V and 0 bases at J, with 14 bases in the middle. The CDR3 covers 16 residues. The CDR3 bases are TGTGCCAGCAGCTTGGTCGGACAGCCAGCTAACTATGGCTACACCTTC. Protein product: CASSLVGQPANYGYTF.

This clonotype was seen only a few times. The genes are TRBV27 and TRBJ1-2, with 10 bases lining up with TRBD1. CDR3 length equals 13 residues. The V and J ends lost 8 bases and 6 bases, in that order; junction bases with no gene match: 6. Germline V gene lookup returns CDR1 MNHEY and CDR2 SMNVEV (reference sequence). The CDR3 reads CASQRQGAHGYTF. The CDR3 DNA follows: TGTGCCAGCCAAAGACAGGGGGCGCATGGCTACACCTTC.